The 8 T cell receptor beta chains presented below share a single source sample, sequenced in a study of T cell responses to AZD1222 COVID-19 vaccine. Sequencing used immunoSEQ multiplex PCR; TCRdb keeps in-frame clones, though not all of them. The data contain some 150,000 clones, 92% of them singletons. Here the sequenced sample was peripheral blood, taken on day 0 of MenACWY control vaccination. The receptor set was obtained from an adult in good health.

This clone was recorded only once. The DNA for the CDR3 is TGCGCCAGCAGCCCCTCGGGACTAGAAACAGATACGCAGTATTTT. Amino acid sequence: CASSPSGLETDTQYF. This sequence joins TRBV5-1 and TRBJ2-3, with TRBD2 matching over 8 bases. CDR3 length equals 15 residues. The germline V gene has CDR1 SGHRS and CDR2 YFSETQ. Trimming at V came to 4 bases and at J to 3 bases, leaving 7 bases not matched to a gene. The variable domain in full, with the rest retrieved from reference TRBV5-1 and TRBJ2-3, is KAGVTQTPRYLIKTRGQQVTLSCSPISGHRSVSWYQQTPGQGLQFLFEYFSETQRNKGNFPGRFSGRQFSNSRSEMNVSTLELGDSALYLCASSPSGLETDTQYFGPGTRLTVL.

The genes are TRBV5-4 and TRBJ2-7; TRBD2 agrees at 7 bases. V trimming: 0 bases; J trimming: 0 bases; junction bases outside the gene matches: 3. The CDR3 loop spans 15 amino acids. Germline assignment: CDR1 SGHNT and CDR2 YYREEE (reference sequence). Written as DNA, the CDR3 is TGTGCCAGCAGCTTGGCCAAGCGGGGCTCCTACGAGCAGTACTTC. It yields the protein CASSLAKRGSYEQYF.

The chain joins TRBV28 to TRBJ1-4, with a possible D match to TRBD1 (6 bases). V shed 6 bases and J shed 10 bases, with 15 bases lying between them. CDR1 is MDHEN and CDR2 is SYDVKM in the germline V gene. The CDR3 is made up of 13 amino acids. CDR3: CASSPPGAGKLFF. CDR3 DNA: TGTGCCAGCAGCCCCCCGGGGGCGGGAAAACTGTTTTTT.

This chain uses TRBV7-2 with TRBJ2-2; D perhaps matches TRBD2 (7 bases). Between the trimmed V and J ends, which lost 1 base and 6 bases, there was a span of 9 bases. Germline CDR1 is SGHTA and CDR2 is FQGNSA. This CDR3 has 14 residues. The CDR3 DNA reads TGTGCCAGCAGCTTAGACGGGGGGCCCGGGGAGCTGTTTTTT. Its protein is CASSLDGGPGELFF.

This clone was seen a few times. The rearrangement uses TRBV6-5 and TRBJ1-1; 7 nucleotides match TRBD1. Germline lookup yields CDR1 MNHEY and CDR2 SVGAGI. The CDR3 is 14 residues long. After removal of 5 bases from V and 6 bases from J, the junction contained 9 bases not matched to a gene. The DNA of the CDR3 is TGTGCCAGCAGTCTAAAGCAGGGGGGGGCTGAAGCTTTCTTT. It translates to CASSLKQGGAEAFF.

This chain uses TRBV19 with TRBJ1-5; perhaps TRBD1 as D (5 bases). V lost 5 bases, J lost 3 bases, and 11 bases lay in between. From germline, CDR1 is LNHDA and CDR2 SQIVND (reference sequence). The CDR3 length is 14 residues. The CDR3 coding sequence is TGTGCCAGTAGTCCGGCGGGGCCCAATCAGCCCCAGCATTTT. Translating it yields CASSPAGPNQPQHF.

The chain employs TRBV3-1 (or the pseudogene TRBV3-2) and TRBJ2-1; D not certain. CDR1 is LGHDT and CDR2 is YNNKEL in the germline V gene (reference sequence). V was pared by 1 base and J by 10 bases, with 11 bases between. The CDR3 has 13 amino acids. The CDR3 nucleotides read TGTGCCAGCAGCCAAGCTAGTATAGGCGAGCAGTTCTTC. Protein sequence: CASSQASIGEQFF.

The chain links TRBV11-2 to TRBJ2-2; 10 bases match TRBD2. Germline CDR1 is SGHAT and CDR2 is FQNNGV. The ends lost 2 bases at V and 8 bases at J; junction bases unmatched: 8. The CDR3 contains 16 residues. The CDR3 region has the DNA TGTGCCAGCAGCTTATCTAGCGGGGGACGACAAGGGGAGCTGTTTTTT. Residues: CASSLSSGGRQGELFF.